This TCR beta chain is drawn from a study of patients and donors after allogeneic stem cell transplantation. The CDR3 has 20 amino acids. Germline CDR1 reads MGHDK; CDR2 reads SYGVNS. V lost 6 bases, J lost 3 bases, and 15 bases stayed unmatched. MiXCR was run by TCRdb on the RT-PCR reads, yielding one entry per CDR3 protein. This sample has under 30,000 distinct CDR3 sequences, with approximately 8.8% found just once. This clonotype was seen only a few times. Sequencing input: blood, either unsorted or a sorted T cell fraction (not recorded which). The sequence came from a human donor who was either an allogeneic HSCT recipient or a stem cell or donor lymphocyte infusion donor (not recorded which). It is not recorded whose cells these are; they may come from a transplant donor. The V call is TRBV25-1, the J call TRBJ2-2; the match to TRBD2 covers 14 bases. The CDR3 DNA follows: TGTGCCAGCAGCCACCCGGTGACTAGCGGGGGGGCATTTGACACCGGGGAGCTGTTTTTT. Residues: CASSHPVTSGGAFDTGELFF. The whole variable domain, remainder taken from reference TRBV25-1 and TRBJ2-2, is EADIYQTPRYLVIGTGKKITLECSQTMGHDKMYWYQQDPGMELHLIHYSYGVNSTEKGDLSSESTVSRIRTEHFPLTLESARPSHTSQYLCASSHPVTSGGAFDTGELFFGEGSRLTVL.